This T cell receptor beta chain is drawn from a study of a mutant IDH1 vaccine in newly diagnosed glioma. Study at large: Every participant had undergone radiotherapy, temozolomide, or both before, and most underwent both.

Using immunoSEQ multiplex PCR, the repertoire was profiled, and TCRdb retains in-frame clones only, with some absent. In the table there are around 45,000 clones, approximately 90% of which are singletons. The V end lost 3 bases, the J end lost 6 bases, and 15 bases lay between the germline ends. This CDR3 spans 14 amino acids. In germline, CDR1 is ENHRY, CDR2 SYGVKD. This clone is a singleton in its sample. The antigen is undetermined. Time point reported: week 35, safety follow-up. Doses consisted of 300 ug of mutant IDH1 20-mer peptide each, paired with topical imiquimod. In weeks 1, 3, 5, 7, 11, 15, 19 and 23, patients were immunized, eight times in all.

This TCR came from a woman between 40 and 55 years old with glioma. The chain uses TRBV10-3 and TRBJ2-7, with D maybe TRBD1 (5 bases). Specimen: PBMCs, collected from a glioma patient whose treatment included an IDH1 peptide vaccine. The CDR3: CAISDQGVAIEQYF. The CDR3 DNA reads as TGTGCCATCAGTGACCAGGGCGTAGCCATCGAGCAGTACTTC.